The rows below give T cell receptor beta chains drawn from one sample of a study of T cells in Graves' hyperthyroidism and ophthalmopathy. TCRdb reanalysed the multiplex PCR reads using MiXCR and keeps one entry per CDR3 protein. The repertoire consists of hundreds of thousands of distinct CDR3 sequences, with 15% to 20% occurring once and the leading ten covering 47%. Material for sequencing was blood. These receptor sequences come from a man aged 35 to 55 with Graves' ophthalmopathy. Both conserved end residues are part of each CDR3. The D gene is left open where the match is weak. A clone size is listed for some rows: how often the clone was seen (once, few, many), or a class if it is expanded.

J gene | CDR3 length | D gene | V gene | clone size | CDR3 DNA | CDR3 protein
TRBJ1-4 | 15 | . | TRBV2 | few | TGTGCCAGCAGTGTTTCTGGGGCAACTAATGAAAAACTGTTTTTT | CASSVSGATNEKLFF
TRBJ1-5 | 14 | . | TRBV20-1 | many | TGCAGTGCTTCAGAAGACGGACACAATCAGCCCCAGCATTTT | CSASEDGHNQPQHF
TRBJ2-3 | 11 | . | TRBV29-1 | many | TGCAGCGTTGCGGTCCTCGATACGCAGTATTTT | CSVAVLDTQYF
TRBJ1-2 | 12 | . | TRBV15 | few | TGTGCCACAATGGGGGGTAACCCTGGCTACACCTTC | CATMGGNPGYTF
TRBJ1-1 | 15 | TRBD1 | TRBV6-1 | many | TGTGCCAGCAGTTCATCGGCAGGGGGGGGAACTGAAGCTTTCTTT | CASSSSAGGGTEAFF
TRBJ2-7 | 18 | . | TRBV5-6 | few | TGTGCCAGCAGCTCCCGACAAATTATTAAGACTTCAACCTACGAGCAGTACTTC | CASSSRQIIKTSTYEQYF
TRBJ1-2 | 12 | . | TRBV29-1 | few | TGCAGCGTTGTGGCTGGGGCGAAGAGCTACACCTTC | CSVVAGAKSYTF
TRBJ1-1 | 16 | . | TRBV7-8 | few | TGTGCCAGCAGCCCGGGGAAGGGGGGTTTGAACACTGAAGCTTTCTTT | CASSPGKGGLNTEAFF
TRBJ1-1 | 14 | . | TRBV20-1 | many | TGCAGTGCTAGGACGGGGGTCGCGAACACTGAAGCTTTCTTT | CSARTGVANTEAFF
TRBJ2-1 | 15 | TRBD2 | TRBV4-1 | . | TGCGCCAGCAGCCCCGGGACTAGCGTTTGGAATGAGCAGTTCTTC | CASSPGTSVWNEQFF
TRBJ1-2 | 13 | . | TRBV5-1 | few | TGCGCCAGCAGCTACGGACTGGGACGAGGCTACACCTTC | CASSYGLGRGYTF
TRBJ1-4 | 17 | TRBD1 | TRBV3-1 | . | TGTGCCAGCAGCCCGATCGACAGGGGTAAGGCTAATGAAAAACTGTTTTTT | CASSPIDRGKANEKLFF
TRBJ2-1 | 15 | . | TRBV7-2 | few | TGTGCCAGCAGCTTATACTCCCCGACCTACAATGAGCAGTTCTTC | CASSLYSPTYNEQFF
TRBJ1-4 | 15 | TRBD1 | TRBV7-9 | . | TGTGCCAGCAGCGCCCGACAGGGGAGAAATGAAAAACTGTTTTTT | CASSARQGRNEKLFF
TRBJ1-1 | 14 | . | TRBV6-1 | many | TGTGCCAGCAGTCCCGTTACAGTAAACACTGAAGCTTTCTTT | CASSPVTVNTEAFF
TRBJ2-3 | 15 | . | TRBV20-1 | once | TGCAGTGCAAGCCCTTCTGCGGGTCCCCGGGATACGCAGTATTTT | CSASPSAGPRDTQYF
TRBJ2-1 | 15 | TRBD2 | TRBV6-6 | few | TGTGCCAGCAGTTACTCTCGACTAGCGGGGAATGAGCAGTTCTTC | CASSYSRLAGNEQFF
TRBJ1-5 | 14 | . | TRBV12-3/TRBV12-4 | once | TGTGCCAGCAGCGACGGTGTAGGCAATCAGCCCCAGCATTTT | CASSDGVGNQPQHF
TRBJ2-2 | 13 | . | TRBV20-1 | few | TGCAGTGCTAGAGTGGTGAACACCGGGGAGCTGTTTTTT | CSARVVNTGELFF
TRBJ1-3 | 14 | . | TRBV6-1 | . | TGTGCCAGCAATACCAGGGGACTGGGAAACACCATATATTTT | CASNTRGLGNTIYF
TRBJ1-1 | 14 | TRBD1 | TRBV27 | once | TGTACCAGCAGTTCGTACAGGGGGAACACTGAAGCTTTCTTT | CTSSSYRGNTEAFF
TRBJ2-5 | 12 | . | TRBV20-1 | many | TGCAGTGCTTCTCAGGGGACAGAGACCCAGTACTTC | CSASQGTETQYF
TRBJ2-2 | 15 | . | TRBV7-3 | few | TGTGCCAGCAGCTTAACCGGGGGCGCCACCGGGGAGCTGTTTTTT | CASSLTGGATGELFF
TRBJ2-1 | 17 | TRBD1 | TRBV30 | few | TGTGCCTGGAGACCTACAGGGGCTAATCGGGCCTACAATGAGCAGTTCTTC | CAWRPTGANRAYNEQFF
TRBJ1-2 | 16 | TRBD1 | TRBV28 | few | TGTGCCAGCAGTCGAACAGGGGATCTGCAGTGGTATGGCTACACCTTC | CASSRTGDLQWYGYTF
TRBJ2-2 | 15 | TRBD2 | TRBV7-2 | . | TGTGCCAGCAACCCGGGAGGGACGAGTTCCGGGGAGCTGTTTTTT | CASNPGGTSSGELFF
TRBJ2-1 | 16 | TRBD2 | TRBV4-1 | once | TGCGCCAGCAGCCAACCTACTAGCGGGATGGTCAATGAGCAGTTCTTC | CASSQPTSGMVNEQFF